This TCR beta chain was recovered during a study of blood T cell repertoires in COVID-19. Overall study context: Sites across the United States, Italy and Spain contributed samples from acute and convalescent COVID-19.

Sequencing was performed with immunoSEQ multiplex PCR; in TCRdb, only in-frame clones are kept and a portion is missing. In the table there are 260,000 or so clones, under 90% of which are singletons. Clinical history reported by participants formed the basis on which cohorts were assigned. What the recovered Cohort 3 donors had was two negative PCRs, clearance, or symptom resolution. This CDR3 has 13 amino acids. Deletions cut 6 bases from V and 1 base from J, with 9 bases between. The germline gives CDR1 LNHDA, CDR2 SQIVND (reference sequence). The chain employs TRBV19 and TRBJ1-1, with D hard to call. The TCR originated in a young man who had recovered from COVID-19. Material for sequencing was PBMCs or T cells enriched from blood (not recorded which). The CDR3 is CASSLAGNTEAFF. The CDR3 nucleotides are TGTGCCAGTAGCCTAGCGGGGAACACTGAAGCTTTCTTT.